The present T cell receptor (beta chain) was sequenced within a study of T cell changes during pregnancy in multiple sclerosis. On this clone itself: The same CDR3 can be traced to other DNA sequences in this sample.

Using immunoSEQ multiplex PCR, the repertoire was profiled, and TCRdb retains in-frame clones only, with some absent. Altogether tens of thousands of clones are present, approximately 94% being singletons, with the ten largest covering more than 0.35%. This CDR3 is 13 amino acids long. V gave up 4 bases and J gave up 8 bases, with 12 bases separating them. The V gene's germline CDR1 is SGHTA and CDR2 FQGTGA. The receptor was derived from a female donor with multiple sclerosis, enrolled in a pregnancy study. The chain combines TRBV7-3 with TRBJ2-1; perhaps TRBD2 as D (6 bases). The source material was CD4+ T cells from peripheral blood mononuclear cells, sampled after pregnancy. The CDR3 DNA reads TGTGCCAGCAGCTCTGGAGGGCAGGATGAGCAGTTCTTC. Protein: CASSSGGQDEQFF.